A selection of T cell receptor beta chains follows, all from one sample in a study of T cell responses to AZD1222 COVID-19 vaccine. Sequencing used immunoSEQ multiplex PCR; TCRdb keeps in-frame clones, though not all of them. The data contain about 120,000 clones, more than 75% of them singletons. The starting material was peripheral blood, obtained on day 0 of AZD1222 vaccination. The source of these receptors is an adult in good health. Both conserved end residues are part of each CDR3. D genes are given only for firm matches. Some rows have no size entry. The others give once, few or many, or a class for an expanded clone.

v_gene	d_gene	abundance	j_gene	len	CDR3aa	CDR3nt
TRBV5-6	-	-	TRBJ2-7	12	CASSYELYEQYF	TGTGCCAGCAGCTATGAGCTCTACGAGCAGTACTTC
TRBV28	-	-	TRBJ1-5	15	CASSLEYWTYQPQHF	TGTGCCAGCAGTTTAGAATACTGGACGTATCAGCCCCAGCATTTT
TRBV3-1/TRBV3-2	-	-	TRBJ1-6	18	CASSQDRAGVGYNSPLHF	TGTGCCAGCAGCCAAGATCGGGCAGGCGTAGGGTATAATTCACCCCTCCACTTT
TRBV12-5	-	-	TRBJ2-1	12	CASAASYNEQFF	TGTGCTAGTGCCGCCTCCTACAATGAGCAGTTCTTC
TRBV27	-	few	TRBJ1-6	13	CASSTDYNSPLHF	TGTGCCAGCAGTACGGACTATAATTCACCCCTCCACTTT
TRBV28	-	-	TRBJ1-2	13	CASSQGLNYGYTF	TGTGCCAGCAGTCAAGGCCTTAACTATGGCTACACCTTC
TRBV28	-	-	TRBJ1-2	15	CASSPMGGERYGYTF	TGTGCCAGCAGTCCTATGGGCGGGGAGAGGTATGGCTACACCTTC
TRBV3-1/TRBV3-2	-	once	TRBJ1-4	11	CASSQESSLFF	TGTGCCAGCAGCCAAGAGTCTAGTCTGTTTTTT
TRBV7-2	TRBD1	-	TRBJ1-1	14	CASSLHRGGTEAFF	TGTGCCAGCAGCCTCCACAGGGGAGGGACTGAAGCTTTCTTT
TRBV5-6	TRBD1	-	TRBJ2-7	13	CASSFRDRVEQYF	TGTGCCAGCAGCTTCCGGGACAGGGTCGAGCAGTACTTC
TRBV5-1	TRBD2	-	TRBJ2-1	16	CASSRSGTSGDNEQFF	TGCGCCAGCAGCCGCTCCGGGACTAGCGGGGACAATGAGCAGTTCTTC
TRBV15	-	-	TRBJ1-1	12	CATSRVGRGAFF	TGTGCCACCAGCAGAGTGGGGCGAGGAGCTTTCTTT
TRBV6-1	-	-	TRBJ1-1	13	CASSSSESAEAFF	TGTGCCAGCAGTTCGAGCGAATCGGCTGAAGCTTTCTTT
TRBV5-1	TRBD2	-	TRBJ2-7	19	CASSFDGGLAGRPTKEQYF	TGCGCCAGCAGCTTCGATGGGGGACTAGCGGGACGACCTACGAAGGAGCAGTACTTC
TRBV27	-	-	TRBJ2-1	15	CASSPDPSSYNEQFF	TGTGCCAGCAGTCCGGACCCCAGCTCCTACAATGAGCAGTTCTTC
TRBV7-8	TRBD1	once	TRBJ1-1	13	CASSFGTVSEAFF	TGTGCCAGCAGCTTTGGGACAGTGAGTGAAGCTTTCTTT
TRBV27	TRBD1	-	TRBJ2-1	13	CASSLPTGNEQFF	TGTGCCAGCAGTTTACCGACAGGGAATGAGCAGTTCTTC
TRBV5-4	TRBD1	-	TRBJ2-7	13	CASSRTGTHEQYF	TGTGCCAGCAGCCGGACAGGTACCCACGAGCAGTACTTC
TRBV29-1	-	-	TRBJ2-2	12	CSVAPGPGELFF	TGCAGCGTTGCCCCAGGGCCCGGGGAGCTGTTTTTT
TRBV28	-	-	TRBJ2-1	15	CASSFLAPRNNEQFF	TGTGCCAGCAGTTTCCTGGCGCCCCGTAACAATGAGCAGTTCTTC
TRBV27	-	-	TRBJ1-6	14	CASSFKQLNSPLHF	TGTGCCAGCAGTTTCAAGCAGTTAAATTCACCCCTCCACTTT
TRBV12-3/TRBV12-4	-	-	TRBJ2-1	11	CASSLYNEQFF	TGTGCCAGCAGCTTGTACAATGAGCAGTTCTTC
TRBV6-5	-	-	TRBJ2-5	13	CASSPNGIETQYF	TGTGCCAGCAGCCCCAACGGTATAGAGACCCAGTACTTC
TRBV15	-	few	TRBJ2-5	13	CATSREEGETQYF	TGTGCCACCAGCAGAGAGGAGGGAGAGACCCAGTACTTC
TRBV30	-	-	TRBJ2-5	13	CAWNRGVQETQYF	TGTGCCTGGAATCGTGGCGTCCAAGAGACCCAGTACTTC
TRBV5-1	-	-	TRBJ2-2	14	CASSRDRNTGELFF	TGCGCCAGCAGTAGGGATCGCAACACCGGGGAGCTGTTTTTT
TRBV19	TRBD1	-	TRBJ1-3	13	CASRRTGENTIYF	TGTGCCAGTCGCCGGACAGGGGAAAACACCATATATTTT
TRBV6-5	-	-	TRBJ1-2	12	CASSSNNYGYTF	TGTGCCAGCAGTTCAAATAACTATGGCTACACCTTC
TRBV7-8	TRBD1	-	TRBJ1-5	15	CASSLGHRGNQPQHF	TGTGCCAGCAGCTTAGGGCACAGGGGGAATCAGCCCCAGCATTTT
TRBV15	TRBD2	-	TRBJ2-1	14	CATSPGGDYNEQFF	TGTGCCACCAGCCCCGGGGGGGATTACAATGAGCAGTTCTTC
TRBV3-1/TRBV3-2	TRBD2	once	TRBJ2-7	15	CASSQGREALYEQYF	TGTGCCAGCAGCCAAGGACGGGAGGCTCTCTACGAGCAGTACTTC
TRBV5-1	-	-	TRBJ1-1	13	CASSSHTYTEAFF	TGCGCCAGCAGCTCCCACACTTACACTGAAGCTTTCTTT
TRBV4-1	-	-	TRBJ2-1	14	CASSPYTGYNEQFF	TGCGCCAGCAGCCCGTACACAGGTTACAATGAGCAGTTCTTC
TRBV5-1	-	-	TRBJ1-4	17	CASSPPSQGLPNEKLFF	TGCGCCAGCAGCCCACCGAGCCAGGGGCTGCCTAATGAAAAACTGTTTTTT
TRBV18	-	-	TRBJ1-3	15	CASSPATGTRNTIYF	TGTGCCAGCTCACCAGCAACAGGGACCCGAAACACCATATATTTT
TRBV7-2	-	-	TRBJ1-5	14	CASSLESRSRPQHF	TGTGCCAGCAGCTTAGAGTCAAGGTCGAGGCCCCAGCATTTT
TRBV6-1	TRBD2	-	TRBJ2-7	17	CASSDPFRGEKTYEQYF	TGTGCCAGCAGTGATCCTTTTCGGGGGGAAAAGACCTACGAGCAGTACTTC
TRBV7-6	TRBD2	-	TRBJ2-7	15	CASSPGGSLVFEVYF	TGTGCCAGCAGCCCGGGGGGGTCCCTAGTTTTTGAAGTTTACTTC
TRBV30	-	-	TRBJ1-1	15	CAWSPPGQGFPEAFF	TGTGCCTGGAGTCCCCCGGGACAAGGTTTCCCTGAAGCTTTCTTT
TRBV2	-	-	TRBJ1-1	15	CASSEELTDNTEAFF	TGTGCCAGCAGTGAAGAATTGACAGACAACACTGAAGCTTTCTTT
TRBV28	-	-	TRBJ1-2	16	CASTLSGTLALYGYTF	TGTGCCAGCACCCTTTCAGGGACCCTTGCCCTCTATGGCTACACCTTC
TRBV6-5	-	-	TRBJ2-3	15	CASSYRKGVADTQYF	TGTGCCAGCAGTTACAGGAAGGGGGTAGCAGATACGCAGTATTTT
TRBV7-2	TRBD2	-	TRBJ2-1	15	CASSLTGGRGNEQFF	TGTGCCAGCAGCTTAACGGGGGGGCGAGGGAATGAGCAGTTCTTC
TRBV9	-	-	TRBJ2-2	18	CASSVVSTAGWDTGELFF	TGTGCCAGCAGCGTAGTGTCGACAGCGGGCTGGGACACCGGGGAGCTGTTTTTT
TRBV5-4	-	-	TRBJ1-1	13	CASRYTGGAEAFF	TGTGCCAGCAGGTACACGGGGGGTGCTGAAGCTTTCTTT
TRBV27	TRBD2	-	TRBJ2-7	15	CASGLAGGGAYEQYF	TGTGCCAGCGGGCTAGCGGGAGGGGGGGCTTACGAGCAGTACTTC